Below, 27 T cell receptor beta chains from the same sample are listed, as sequenced in a study of blood T cells in healthy people across ages. A sample-barcoded 5' primer and a J-beta primer mix were used in a second PCR of roughly 6 to 11 cycles. One entry per CDR3 protein results from TCRdb running MiXCR on the 5' RACE reads. The sample has some 370,000 distinct CDR3 sequences; about 49% are singletons. Sequencing was done on a sample of blood. The receptors shown here come from a man aged 60 to 69 in good health.

The chain links TRBV30 to TRBJ1-5; tentatively, D is TRBD1 (6 bases). CDR1 and CDR2 from the germline V gene are GTSNPN and SVGIG (reference sequence). The CDR3 is made up of 13 amino acids. Trimming took 1 base from V and 10 from J, leaving 14 bases between them. The DNA of the CDR3 is TGTGCCTGGAGTGGAGGGGACAATAACCCCCAGCATTTT. This encodes CAWSGGDNNPQHF. Supplemented by reference TRBV30 and TRBJ1-5, the full variable domain reads SQTIHQWPATLVQPVGSPLSLECTVEGTSNPNLYWYRQAAGRGLQLLFYSVGIGQISSEVPQNLSASRPQDRQFILSSKKLLLSDSGFYLCAWSGGDNNPQHFGDGTRLSIL.

This clonotype occurred a few times. This rearrangement joins TRBV7-2 to TRBJ2-7, with D perhaps matching TRBD2 (7 bases). The CDR3 has 16 amino acids. Germline V CDR1 and CDR2: SGHTA, FQGNSA. Deletions cut 5 bases from V and 5 bases from J, with 22 bases between. CDR3 loop: CASSALGGGGLDEQYF. CDR3 DNA: TGTGCCAGCAGCGCACTGGGTGGCGGGGGCCTAGACGAGCAGTACTTC.

The chain has TRBV7-9 and TRBJ2-1; D is possibly TRBD1 or TRBD2 (6 bases each). The germline gives CDR1 SEHNR, CDR2 FQNEAQ (reference sequence). Trimming shortened V by 4 bases and J by 2 bases, and 18 bases separated the two germline ends. This CDR3 is built from 17 residues. The CDR3 DNA reads as TGTGCCAGCAGCTCCTCGCGGGGTGGGGGGCCCTACAATGAGCAGTTCTTC. It yields the protein CASSSSRGGGPYNEQFF.

V usage is TRBV12-3 or TRBV12-4 and J usage is TRBJ2-3; 9 bases match TRBD2. This CDR3 comprises 14 residues. V was clipped by 6 bases and J by 11 bases; unmatched bases: 12. The CDR3 is CASRPAGGEGVQYF. CDR3 DNA sequence: TGTGCCAGCAGGCCAGCGGGAGGTGAGGGTGTGCAGTATTTT.

This clonotype was seen a few times. The chain uses TRBV5-8 and TRBJ2-3; D is possibly TRBD2 (6 bases). Germline-derived CDR1 and CDR2 are SGHTS and YDEGEE. Trimming removed 3 bases from V and 10 bases from J, with 12 bases in between. The CDR3 extends over 12 amino acids. CDR3 nucleotide sequence: TGTGCCAGCAGCTCCAGACTAGGCCCGCAGTATTTT. Translated, it gives CASSSRLGPQYF.

In its sample, this clonotype was seen a few times. The chain links TRBV3-1 to TRBJ2-3; tentative D call: TRBD2 (5 bases). The CDR3 runs 13 residues. V was trimmed by 1 base and J by 8 bases, leaving 10 bases between them. CDR1 and CDR2 from the germline V gene are LGHDT and YNNKEL (reference sequence). CDR3: CASSQGGSATQYF. The CDR3 region has the DNA TGTGCCAGCAGCCAAGGTGGTAGCGCTACGCAGTATTTT.

This clonotype appeared a few times. The chain has TRBV19 and TRBJ1-1, with D unclear. Germline V gene sequence: CDR1 LNHDA, CDR2 SQIVND (reference sequence). This CDR3 is built from 11 residues. Trimming left V 2 bases short and J 6 bases short, with 4 bases between. CDR3 protein: CASSIQSEAFF. The CDR3 region has the DNA TGTGCCAGTAGTATACAGTCTGAAGCTTTCTTT.

The chain recombines TRBV20-1 with TRBJ1-6; D is undetermined. CDR1 DFQATT and CDR2 SNEGSKA come from the germline V gene (reference sequence). The CDR3 length is 13 residues. Trimming stripped 0 bases from V and 3 bases from J, with 3 bases between. CDR3 sequence reads: CSARDFYNSPLHF. DNA of the CDR3: TGCAGTGCTAGAGATTTCTATAATTCACCCCTCCACTTT.

Notes on this clonotype: Mismatch with germline at one junction end may stem from a read error. This chain links TRBV6-2 or TRBV6-3 with TRBJ2-1, with 14 bases aligning to TRBD2. The CDR3 consists of 16 residues. Germline V CDR1 and CDR2: MNHEY, SVGEGT. The CDR3 is CASRTTSGGAYNGQFF. For the CDR3, the DNA is TGTGCCAGCAGGACGACTAGCGGGGGGGCCTACAATGGGCAGTTCTTC.

This clonotype was seen more than once but under ten times. V is TRBV6-5 and J is TRBJ2-5, with 12 nucleotides matching TRBD2. The trim removed 2 bases at V and 5 bases at J, leaving 6 bases unmatched. The CDR3 length is 16 residues. CDR1 and CDR2 (germline): MNHEY, SVGAGI. The CDR3 loop is CASSYRLAGVGETQYF. In nucleotides, the CDR3 is TGTGCCAGCAGTTACCGACTAGCGGGAGTGGGGGAGACCCAGTACTTC.

The chain combines TRBV10-3 with TRBJ2-5; TRBD2 agrees at 16 bases. Germline loops: CDR1 ENHRY, CDR2 SYGVKD. With 10 bases clipped from V and 4 bases from J, the junction kept 3 bases outside the gene matches. The CDR3 totals 14 residues. The CDR3 bases are TGTGCCACCGGGACTAGCGGGAGGGGAGAGACCCAGTACTTC. It encodes CATGTSGRGETQYF.

This chain joins TRBV6-4 and TRBJ2-1, with TRBD1 matching 8 bases. The germline V gene encodes CDR1 MRHNA and CDR2 SNTAGT. V shed 2 bases and J 4 bases; nucleotides not matched to a gene: 4. This CDR3 spans 15 amino acids. The CDR3 spells CASSDGQGAYNEQFF. CDR3 nucleotide sequence: TGTGCCAGCAGTGACGGGCAGGGGGCTTACAATGAGCAGTTCTTC.

This clonotype was counted only a few times. This rearrangement joins TRBV7-2 to TRBJ2-5; 13 nucleotides align to TRBD2. The CDR3 extends over 16 amino acids. CDR1 and CDR2 from the germline V gene are SGHTA and FQGNSA. V lost 5 bases and J lost 2; bases outside the gene matches: 5. This chain's CDR3 is CASSTPGLAGQETQYF. CDR3 DNA sequence: TGTGCCAGCAGCACTCCGGGACTAGCGGGGCAAGAGACCCAGTACTTC.

The rearrangement joins TRBV2 to TRBJ2-1; the match to TRBD2 covers 14 bases. The CDR3 totals 17 residues. The V gene end was trimmed by 10 bases and the J gene end by 5 bases; junction bases not matched to a gene: 13. Germline CDR1 is SNHLY and CDR2 is FYNNEI. The CDR3 sequence is CATTGLAGVRGNNEQFF. CDR3 nucleotide sequence: TGTGCCACCACGGGACTAGCGGGAGTGAGGGGTAACAATGAGCAGTTCTTC.

Regarding this clonotype: This sequence may be a read error, since a much larger clone differs from it by one base. V gene TRBV6-2 or TRBV6-3 combines with J gene TRBJ2-7; a weak D match, TRBD2 (6 bases). In germline, CDR1 is MNHEY, CDR2 SVGEGT. Trimming took off 6 bases at V and 7 bases at J, with 19 bases between the two ends. The CDR3 contains 14 residues. This CDR3 is CASRRDNSYNEQYF. The CDR3 DNA reads as TGTGCCAGCAGGCGGGATAACTCCTACAATGAGCAGTACTTC.

The rearrangement uses TRBV2 and TRBJ2-1, with D possibly being TRBD1 (6 bases). Trimming pared 4 bases from V and 3 bases from J, leaving 13 bases between. The CDR3 extends over 15 amino acids. Germline lookup yields CDR1 SNHLY and CDR2 FYNNEI. The CDR3 sequence is CASSATQGIYNEQFF. The DNA for the CDR3 is TGTGCCAGCAGTGCTACCCAGGGGATCTACAATGAGCAGTTCTTC.

The V gene is TRBV27, the J gene TRBJ1-1; the D gene is possibly TRBD1 (5 bases). Germline CDR1 and CDR2: MNHEY and SMNVEV (reference sequence). This CDR3 is built from 14 residues. V was trimmed by 2 bases and J by 2 bases, leaving 9 bases between them. The CDR3 DNA follows: TGTGCCAGCAGTTTAGACAGATTAAACACTGAAGCTTTCTTT. This gives the protein CASSLDRLNTEAFF.

This clonotype was observed at least ten times. J is TRBJ2-3 and V is TRBV7-2, with TRBD2 matching 11 bases. This CDR3 is built from 16 residues. With V trimmed by 3 bases and J by 5 bases, 7 bases remained unmatched. Germline V CDR1 and CDR2: SGHTA, FQGNSA. The CDR3 nucleotides are TGTGCCAGCAGCTTGTTTAGCGGGGGGGCGAAAGATACGCAGTATTTT. This gives the protein CASSLFSGGAKDTQYF.

This chain links TRBV20-1 with TRBJ2-5; no firm D call. The CDR3 has 11 residues. Germline V gene sequence: CDR1 DFQATT, CDR2 SNEGSKA (reference sequence). With 7 bases removed from V and 1 base from J, the gap between germline ends came to 7 bases. The CDR3 here is CSGRSQETQYF. CDR3 bases: TGCAGTGGACGCTCCCAAGAGACCCAGTACTTC.

The V and J genes are TRBV6-5 and TRBJ1-2; D remains ambiguous. Trimming shortened V by 2 bases and J by 4 bases, and 11 bases separated the two germline ends. Germline V gene data show CDR1 as MNHEY and CDR2 as SVGAGI. There are 14 residues in the CDR3. The CDR3, as DNA: TGTGCCAGCAGTTACGTAGGACGGCCCTATGGCTACACCTTC. Translation: CASSYVGRPYGYTF.

The chain couples TRBV27 to TRBJ2-7, with D perhaps matching TRBD1 (7 bases). Looked up from germline, CDR1 is MNHEY and CDR2 is SMNVEV (reference sequence). V lost 6 bases to trimming and J lost 1 base, with 13 bases between them. The CDR3 sequence is 14 residues long. CDR3 amino acids: CASREGAVSYEQYF. DNA for the CDR3: TGTGCCAGCAGGGAGGGGGCTGTGTCCTACGAGCAGTACTTC.

This rearrangement joins TRBV28 to TRBJ2-7; 8 nucleotides line up with TRBD1. Judging by the DNA end, TRBJ2-5 fits better; the J call may be wrong. Germline V gene lookup returns CDR1 MDHEN and CDR2 SYDVKM. This CDR3 is 15 amino acids long. The CDR3 nucleotides read TGTGCCAGCAGTTTAGGGGGGACAGGCGGGGAGACCCAGTACTTC. Protein: CASSLGGTGGETQYF.

This chain uses TRBV6-5 with TRBJ2-7; D gene unclear. Germline V lookup: CDR1 MNHEY, CDR2 SVGAGI. The V end lost 2 bases, the J end lost 4 bases, and 6 bases lay between the germline ends. The CDR3 is 12 amino acids. CDR3 loop: CASSYDLYEQYF. The CDR3 DNA reads as TGTGCCAGCAGTTACGATCTTTACGAGCAGTACTTC.

This clonotype was counted only a few times. This chain connects TRBV7-6 to TRBJ1-6; possible D gene TRBD1, 5 bases. This CDR3 is 15 amino acids long. The germline V gene has CDR1 SGHVS and CDR2 FNYEAQ. Deletions cut 1 base from V and 9 bases from J, with 13 bases between. The CDR3 loop is CASSLEAGSSSPLHF. The CDR3, as DNA: TGTGCCAGCAGCTTAGAAGCAGGGTCCAGTTCACCCCTCCACTTT.

This clonotype was counted once. The rearrangement links TRBV5-1 to TRBJ2-3; D possibly corresponds to TRBD1 (5 bases). The CDR3 consists of 13 residues. V lost 7 bases and J 8 bases, leaving 17 bases between the germline ends. CDR1 and CDR2 (germline): SGHRS, YFSETQ. Here the CDR3 reads CASQGQQAGTQYF. The CDR3 DNA reads as TGCGCCAGCCAGGGTCAGCAGGCAGGTACGCAGTATTTT.

A word on this clonotype: A clone one base away is much larger, so this may be a read error. The gene calls are TRBV2 and TRBJ2-5, with TRBD1 matching 9 bases. From germline, CDR1 is SNHLY and CDR2 FYNNEI. This CDR3 has 13 residues. The ends lost 5 bases at V and 11 bases at J; junction bases unmatched: 9. CDR3 DNA sequence: TGTGCCAGCAGTCCGGACAGGGGTAGTGAGCAGTACTTC. It encodes CASSPDRGSEQYF.

In this sample, this clonotype turned up a few times. The CDR3 bases are TGCAGTGCTAGAGATACAGGGTCTGGCTCCCAGTACTTC. Protein product: CSARDTGSGSQYF. V and J are TRBV20-1 and TRBJ2-5; D might be TRBD1 (6 bases). Germline CDR1 is DFQATT and CDR2 is SNEGSKA (reference sequence). The CDR3 is made up of 13 amino acids. Between the trimmed V and J ends, which lost 0 bases and 9 bases, there was a span of 14 bases.